Detailed here is one T cell receptor (beta chain). The CDR3 extends over 18 amino acids. This specimen belongs to a study of blood T cells in healthy people across ages. The wider study: Template switching picked up about one barcoded beta molecule for each two T cells.

Sample-barcoded 5' priming and a J-beta primer mix drove a second PCR of 7 to 11 cycles. Each cDNA molecule was tagged by a template-switch adaptor that had 12 random nucleotides. In TCRdb, the 5' RACE reads were re-called with MiXCR into one record per CDR3 protein. The table shows around 1,000,000 distinct CDR3 sequences, with around 27% occurring only once. This same sample was also part of a study on T cells of mothers and their children. This second report adds: Samples were obtained from a few healthy Caucasian mothers and their six children.

This TCR was sampled from a girl aged 2-9 years in good health. Sequenced input: blood. The chain has TRBV21-1 and TRBJ1-3; the table's D call of TRBD1 was not tested on the DNA. TRBV21-1 is reported as a pseudogene. In DNA, the CDR3 is TGTGCCAGCAGCCCGGGACAGGGCTCACTGTGGCCCCGAACCACCATATATTTT. Translation gives CASSPGQGSLWPRTTIYF.